This is a list of T cell receptor beta chains from one sample in a study of beta chain features in type 1 diabetes. Only in-frame clones appear in the TCRdb table, and some are missing; sequencing was by immunoSEQ multiplex PCR. Of 310,000 or so clones listed, 7% to 10% were seen once; the top ten hold about 1%. What was sequenced was central memory CD4+ T cells from blood. Receptors were obtained from a man aged 25 to 40 with type 1 diabetes. Each CDR3 is given with its conserved first and last residue. D genes are given only for firm matches. Only part of the rows carry a size: once, few, many, or a class if the clone is expanded.

v_call,j_call,d_call,clone_size,cdr3_nt,cdr3_aa
TRBV29-1,TRBJ1-5,TRBD1,.,TGCAGCGTTGGACAGGGGGTAGGGCAGCCCCAGCATTTT,CSVGQGVGQPQHF
TRBV7-6,TRBJ2-1,.,.,TGTGCCAGCAGCCGCGATAATCCTTTATACAATGAGCAGTTCTTC,CASSRDNPLYNEQFF
TRBV15,TRBJ1-2,.,few,TGTGCCACCAGCTTGCAGGGAGGGGGCTACACCTTC,CATSLQGGGYTF
TRBV11-2,TRBJ2-3,TRBD1,few,TGTGCCAGCAGCTTATCCCAGGGGGCCAACACAGATACGCAGTATTTT,CASSLSQGANTDTQYF
TRBV2,TRBJ2-4,.,.,TGTGCCAGCACCTTGGTGGGGGCGGCCAAAAACATTCAGTACTTC,CASTLVGAAKNIQYF
TRBV5-5,TRBJ1-4,.,few,TGTGCCAGCAGCTGGACACCAATCCGGGGTGAAAAACTGTTTTTT,CASSWTPIRGEKLFF
TRBV6-5,TRBJ1-1,TRBD1,.,TGTGCCAGCAGTTACCCGACAGGGAATACTGAAGCTTTCTTT,CASSYPTGNTEAFF
TRBV7-2,TRBJ2-5,TRBD1,.,TGTGCCAGCAGCTACCAGGGGACAGTAGGCGAGACCCAGTACTTC,CASSYQGTVGETQYF
TRBV25-1,TRBJ1-4,.,.,TGTGCCAGCAGTGATTGGAGATGGGGGAATGAAAAACTGTTTTTT,CASSDWRWGNEKLFF
TRBV5-1,TRBJ2-7,.,.,TGCGCCAGCAGTCCGGGACAAAGCCGGGACGAGCAGTACTTC,CASSPGQSRDEQYF
TRBV25-1,TRBJ2-7,TRBD2,few,TGTGCCAGCACTCATAGCGGGTTGGGCTACGAGCAGTACTTC,CASTHSGLGYEQYF
TRBV6-5,TRBJ1-1,.,.,TGTGCCAGCAGTCAGTGGACAGTGAACACTGAAGCTTTCTTT,CASSQWTVNTEAFF
TRBV4-2,TRBJ2-1,TRBD2,.,TGTGCCAGCAGCCCAGAAGGGACTAGCGGGGGAAATGAGCAGTTCTTC,CASSPEGTSGGNEQFF
TRBV5-4,TRBJ2-7,.,few,TGTGCCAGCAGCTTGGGACAGGAGGGGGCATCCTACGAGCAGTACTTC,CASSLGQEGASYEQYF
TRBV20-1,TRBJ1-2,.,.,TGCAGTGCTAGAGATCAGGACAGCTACACCTTC,CSARDQDSYTF
TRBV14,TRBJ2-7,.,few,TGTGCCAGCAGCCCACCAGGGAGCGGTCCCTACGAGCAGTACTTC,CASSPPGSGPYEQYF
TRBV4-3,TRBJ2-3,.,many,TGCGCCAGCAGCCAAGATGCGGGGTTGGCGCCCACAGATACGCAGTATTTT,CASSQDAGLAPTDTQYF
TRBV29-1,TRBJ1-5,.,few,TGCAGCGTACAGGGTGGGAGCAATCAGCCCCAGCATTTT,CSVQGGSNQPQHF
TRBV18,TRBJ2-3,.,.,TGTGCCAGCTCACCATATCTAGAAGTCACAGATACGCAGTATTTT,CASSPYLEVTDTQYF
TRBV28,TRBJ1-1,.,many,TGTGCCAGCAGTCCAGACACGGTTGAAGCTTTCTTT,CASSPDTVEAFF
TRBV11-2,TRBJ2-7,TRBD2,many,TGTGCCAGCAGCCCTCGGGGTAGCGGGGGCCTAAGCTCCTACGAGCAGTACTTC,CASSPRGSGGLSSYEQYF
TRBV4-2,TRBJ1-2,.,few,TGTGCCAGCAGCCAAGAACCGGCAGCCAAGGGGGACTATGGCTACACCTTC,CASSQEPAAKGDYGYTF
TRBV7-9,TRBJ1-1,TRBD1,many,TGTGCCAGCAGCGCGGGACAGGGAGGTTCCGCTGAAGCTTTCTTT,CASSAGQGGSAEAFF
TRBV2,TRBJ2-5,TRBD2,.,TGTGCCAGCAGCGATTACCTTAGCGGGCAAGAGACCCAGTACTTC,CASSDYLSGQETQYF
TRBV6-6,TRBJ2-2,TRBD2,.,TGTGCCAGCCCTAGCGGCCCGGAAGCCGGGGAGCTGTTTTTT,CASPSGPEAGELFF
TRBV6-6,TRBJ2-2,TRBD1,few,TGTGCCAGCAGTTCAGACAGGGAAAAGCTGTTTTTT,CASSSDREKLFF
TRBV29-1,TRBJ1-4,.,few,TGCAGCGTTGAGGTTGGGGGCGAAAAACTGTTTTTT,CSVEVGGEKLFF
TRBV7-6,TRBJ2-5,TRBD2,few,TGTGCCAGCAGCTCCTGGACTAGCGGGGTTGAGACCCAGTACTTC,CASSSWTSGVETQYF
TRBV6-1,TRBJ1-6,.,few,TGTGCCAGCAGTGACAGGGACGATTCACCCCTCCACTTT,CASSDRDDSPLHF
TRBV18,TRBJ2-1,TRBD1,few,TGTGCCAGCTCACCTAACAGGGGTGAGCAGTTCTTC,CASSPNRGEQFF
TRBV7-8,TRBJ2-2,.,few,TGTGCCAGCAGCTTAGGCCGGGTGAACACCGGGGAGCTGTTTTTT,CASSLGRVNTGELFF
TRBV7-2,TRBJ2-2,.,.,TGTGCCAGCAGCTTAGCGCCCGGGGAGCTGTTTTTT,CASSLAPGELFF
TRBV27,TRBJ2-3,.,.,TGTGCCAGCAGTTTACAAAGCGGACACACAGATACGCAGTATTTT,CASSLQSGHTDTQYF
TRBV19,TRBJ1-2,.,few,TGTGCCAGTAAGGCGGCGGAGGGCTACACCTTC,CASKAAEGYTF
TRBV19,TRBJ1-1,TRBD1,few,TGTGCCAGTAGTACCAACGAAGCAGGGGGCATCGACACTGAAGCTTTCTTT,CASSTNEAGGIDTEAFF
TRBV9,TRBJ1-2,.,few,TGTGCCAGCAGCGTAGAGGACATGGGGGATGGCTACACCTTC,CASSVEDMGDGYTF
TRBV27,TRBJ2-3,TRBD1,few,TGTGCCAGCAGCCCGGGACAGGGCTTCACAGATACGCAGTATTTT,CASSPGQGFTDTQYF
TRBV5-6,TRBJ1-6,TRBD1,few,TGTGCCAGCAGCTTGGGCAGGGGGCCGTCACCCCTCCACTTT,CASSLGRGPSPLHF
TRBV7-2,TRBJ1-1,.,.,TGTGCCAGCAGCAGAGGGACTCGGTATATTCCTGAAGCTTTCTTT,CASSRGTRYIPEAFF
TRBV18,TRBJ1-3,.,.,TGTGCCAGCTCACCACGTTCAGGGTCCCAAACGGGCTCTGGAAACACCATATATTTT,CASSPRSGSQTGSGNTIYF
TRBV5-1,TRBJ1-6,.,.,TGCGCCAGCAGCCTCACAGAAGATTCACCCCTCCACTTT,CASSLTEDSPLHF
TRBV11-2,TRBJ1-3,TRBD1,.,TGTGCCAGCAGCTCGGGACAGTCCCACTCTGGAAACACCATATATTTT,CASSSGQSHSGNTIYF
TRBV30,TRBJ2-7,.,few,TGTGCCTGGAGTGTAGAGGACAGCTCCTACGAGCAGTACTTC,CAWSVEDSSYEQYF
TRBV11-2,TRBJ2-2,TRBD2,.,TGTGCCAGCAGCTTTGACGGCGGGGGGGCAACCGGGGAGCTGTTTTTT,CASSFDGGGATGELFF
TRBV11-3,TRBJ2-7,.,.,TGTGCCAGCAGCTTAGGAGGGGATCGCGAGCAGTACTTC,CASSLGGDREQYF
TRBV5-6,TRBJ1-1,.,few,TGTGCCAGCAGCTTGGTTACATTGAACACTGAAGCTTTCTTT,CASSLVTLNTEAFF
TRBV10-3,TRBJ2-3,.,few,TGTGCCATCAGTTCCTCCACCGACACAGATACGCAGTATTTT,CAISSSTDTDTQYF
TRBV5-1,TRBJ2-1,TRBD2,few,TGCGCCAGCAGCTCGCCGGGACTAGCGGACAATGAGCAGTTCTTC,CASSSPGLADNEQFF
TRBV5-5,TRBJ1-5,.,few,TGTGCCAGCAGCTTGCTTGATGGCAGGGGCAATCAGCCCCAGCATTTT,CASSLLDGRGNQPQHF
TRBV18,TRBJ2-7,.,many,TGTGCCAGCTCACCCACACCAGGGGCAGGGGAGCAGTACTTC,CASSPTPGAGEQYF
TRBV5-1,TRBJ2-5,TRBD2,few,TGCGCCAGCAGCTCTGGACTAGCGCAAGAGACCCAGTACTTC,CASSSGLAQETQYF
TRBV11-2,TRBJ2-7,TRBD1,few,TGTGCCAGCAGCTTAGATCGAATCGGGACAGTCTCCTACGAGCAGTACTTC,CASSLDRIGTVSYEQYF
TRBV7-7,TRBJ2-1,.,few,TGTGCTAGCAGCCCTGGACAGCTCAATGAGCAGTTCTTC,CASSPGQLNEQFF
TRBV7-2,TRBJ2-3,.,.,TGTGCCAGCAGCTCCCCCACAGATACGCAGTATTTT,CASSSPTDTQYF
TRBV7-2,TRBJ1-2,TRBD1,few,TGTGCCAGCAGCTACCCGGGACAGTTCTATGGCTACACCTTC,CASSYPGQFYGYTF